Below, one T cell receptor (beta chain) is given with its context. Genomic DNA came from blood regulatory T cells gated CD4+ CD25-high CD127-low. The data derive from a study of regulatory and conventional T cells in RAG deficiency. The V gene lost 4 bases and the J gene lost 6 bases, with 16 bases spanning the gap. This CDR3 has 15 amino acids. CDR1 is SGHRS and CDR2 is YFSETQ in the germline V gene. Clones were read by immunoSEQ multiplex PCR, and TCRdb kept only the in-frame ones, dropping some. Of some 19,000 clones detected, 87% appear once; the ten largest clones hold 1.4% to 1.5%. This sample also belongs to another study, concerning regulatory T cells. That source notes: Amplification used 52 TRBV primers and 13 TRBJ primers.

The chain carries TRBV5-1 and TRBJ1-4; D is unresolved. The source of this sequence is a human donor in good health. What was sequenced was Tregs sorted from blood. Here the CDR3 DNA reads TGCGCCAGCAGCCGATCCGGCTGGGGTGATGAAAAACTGTTTTTT. This encodes CASSRSGWGDEKLFF.